This T cell receptor beta chain was sequenced during a study of T cells in Graves' hyperthyroidism and ophthalmopathy. Study-level points and caveats: Ophthalmopathy, as predicted by the model, came a median approximately 5.9 months after the prediction. Blood shared most expanded thyroid clonotypes above 0.001.

The CDR3 spans 15 residues. CDR1 and CDR2 (germline): SGHTS, YDEGEE. The V end lost 0 bases, the J end lost 2 bases, and 11 bases lay between the germline ends. On this clonotype: Its antigen is still unknown.

Authors of the study amplified TCR beta CDR3 regions from RNA transcripts. HTBI primers drove first-round RT-PCR of the TCR CDR3. TCRdb recomputed calls from the multiplex PCR reads with MiXCR, one row per CDR3 protein. The sample has a few hundred thousand distinct CDR3 sequences, 15% to 18% seen once. The sequence came from a woman under 40 with Graves' hyperthyroidism. The sequenced sample consisted of blood. This rearrangement joins TRBV5-8 to TRBJ1-2; D is possibly TRBD1 (5 bases). In DNA, the CDR3 is TGTGCCAGCAGCTTGGTTCCGGGGCTAAACTATGGCTACACCTTC. Protein product: CASSLVPGLNYGYTF.